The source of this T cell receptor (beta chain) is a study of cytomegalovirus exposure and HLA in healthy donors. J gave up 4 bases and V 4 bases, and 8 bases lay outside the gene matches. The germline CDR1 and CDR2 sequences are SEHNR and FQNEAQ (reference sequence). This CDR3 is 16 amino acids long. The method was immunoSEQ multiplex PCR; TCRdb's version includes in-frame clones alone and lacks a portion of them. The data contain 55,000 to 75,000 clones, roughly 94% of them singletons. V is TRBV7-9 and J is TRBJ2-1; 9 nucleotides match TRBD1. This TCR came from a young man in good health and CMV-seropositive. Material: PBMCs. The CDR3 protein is CASSWSDRGPYNEQFF. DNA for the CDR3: TGTGCCAGCAGCTGGTCGGACAGGGGCCCTTACAATGAGCAGTTCTTC.